Shown below are 22 T cell receptor beta chains from a single sample sequenced in a study of cytomegalovirus exposure and HLA in healthy donors. PCR employed 60 Vbeta and 13 Jbeta primers. The table came from immunoSEQ multiplex PCR; TCRdb's copy has only in-frame clones and leaves some out. The sample records 150,000 or so clones, around 80% being singletons. The sample taken for sequencing was PBMCs. The origin of the receptors is a female donor in good health and CMV-seronegative.

About this clone itself: The junction differs from germline at one of its ends, possibly a read error. The genes are TRBV29-1 and TRBJ2-6; D might be TRBD2 (6 bases). There are 14 residues in the CDR3. Germline CDR1 SQVTM, CDR2 ANQGSEA. CDR3 sequence (DNA): TGCAGCGTTCGGGAAGGGACTGGGGCCAACGGCCTGACTTTC. It codes for CSVREGTGANGLTF. Full variable domain (rest looked up from reference TRBV29-1 and TRBJ2-6): SAVISQKPSRDICQRGTSLTIQCQVDSQVTMMFWYRQQPGQSLTLIATANQGSEATYESGFVIDKFPISRPNLTFSTLTVSNMSPEDSSIYLCSVREGTGANGLTFGAGSRLTVL.

This clone was recorded at least ten times. The CDR3 reads CAWSYSSRGYEQYF. For the CDR3, the DNA is TGTGCCTGGAGTTATTCTAGCAGGGGTTACGAGCAGTACTTC. V usage is TRBV30 and J usage is TRBJ2-7, with a possible D match to TRBD1 (6 bases). Per the germline V gene, CDR1 is GTSNPN and CDR2 is SVGIG (reference sequence). This CDR3 has 14 residues. V lost 2 bases, J lost 4 bases, and 15 bases lay in between.

This clone was seen once. The chain recombines TRBV28 with TRBJ1-2, with 10 bases aligning to TRBD1. This CDR3 has 14 amino acids. V lost 6 bases, J lost 5 bases, and 6 bases stayed unmatched. Germline-derived CDR1 and CDR2 are MDHEN and SYDVKM. The CDR3 loop is CASRAGQGGYGYTF. DNA of the CDR3: TGTGCCAGCAGAGCTGGACAGGGGGGATATGGCTACACCTTC.

The gene calls are TRBV5-4 and TRBJ1-3; 8 nucleotides match TRBD1. The CDR3 has 15 amino acids. Germline CDR1 SGHNT, CDR2 YYREEE (reference sequence). The V segment lost 0 bases and the J segment 4 bases; nucleotides outside the gene matches: 3. CDR3 region: CASSLEAGGGNTIYF. As DNA, the CDR3 is TGTGCCAGCAGCTTGGAGGCAGGGGGCGGAAACACCATATATTTT. The full variable domain, with the rest looked up from reference TRBV5-4 and TRBJ1-3, is ETGVTQSPTHLIKTRGQQVTLRCSSQSGHNTVSWYQQALGQGPQFIFQYYREEENGRGNFPPRFSGLQFPNYSSELNVNALELDDSALYLCASSLEAGGGNTIYFGEGSWLTVV.

This chain links TRBV6-1 with TRBJ1-1; D uncertain. Trimming shortened V by 6 bases and J by 8 bases, and 16 bases separated the two germline ends. The CDR3 sequence is 13 residues long. Germline values: CDR1 MNHNS, CDR2 SASEGT. CDR3 residues: CASRTPKEPEAFF. CDR3 sequence (DNA): TGTGCCAGCAGGACACCTAAAGAACCCGAAGCTTTCTTT.

J is TRBJ1-5 and V is TRBV7-9; weak D call: TRBD1 (5 bases). The ends were cut back, 1 base at V and 7 bases at J, with 14 bases in the middle. The germline V gene has CDR1 SEHNR and CDR2 FQNEAQ (reference sequence). This CDR3 contains 15 residues. For the CDR3, the DNA is TGTGCCAGCAGCTTAGAGCGGTCGGGGGAACAGCCCCAGCATTTT. This encodes CASSLERSGEQPQHF.

The chain combines TRBV7-9 with TRBJ1-5; 9 nucleotides match TRBD1. J was trimmed by 4 bases and V by 0 bases; bases with no gene match: 7. This CDR3 spans 17 amino acids. Germline V gene lookup returns CDR1 SEHNR and CDR2 FQNEAQ (reference sequence). The CDR3 nucleotides read TGTGCCAGCAGCTTAGCGACCCCGACAGGGGGAAATCAGCCCCAGCATTTT. It translates to CASSLATPTGGNQPQHF. Full variable domain (outside the CDR3, taken from reference TRBV7-9 and TRBJ1-5): DTGVSQNPRHKITKRGQNVTFRCDPISEHNRLYWYRQTLGQGPEFLTYFQNEAQLEKSRLLSDRFSAERPKGSFSTLEIQRTEQGDSAMYLCASSLATPTGGNQPQHFGDGTRLSIL.

In its sample, this clone was seen once. The rearrangement joins TRBV10-3 to TRBJ2-3; possible D gene TRBD2, 6 bases. The germline V gene has CDR1 ENHRY and CDR2 SYGVKD. The CDR3 extends over 14 amino acids. V was cut by 7 bases and J by 2 bases, with 13 bases left in between. The CDR3 sequence: CAIKGGVLTDTQYF. The CDR3 DNA follows: TGTGCCATCAAGGGCGGGGTCCTCACAGATACGCAGTATTTT.

This sequence joins TRBV6-4 and TRBJ1-1; no clear D. Germline CDR1 reads MRHNA; CDR2 reads SNTAGT. This CDR3 spans 13 amino acids. V was pared by 5 bases and J by 3 bases, with 10 bases between. The CDR3 sequence: CASSRRWDTEAFF. The CDR3 DNA reads as TGTGCCAGCAGTCGGAGGTGGGACACTGAAGCTTTCTTT.

A few counts support this clone. The CDR3 nucleotides are TGCAGCGTTGCCTATTCTTGGGAGGCGGGCGAGCAGTACTTC. Protein sequence: CSVAYSWEAGEQYF. The rearrangement uses TRBV29-1 and TRBJ2-7; possible D gene TRBD2, 6 bases. Germline CDR1 SQVTM, CDR2 ANQGSEA. The CDR3 is 14 residues long. V was shortened by 4 bases and J by 6 bases, with 19 bases between the two germline ends.

The chain employs TRBV30 and TRBJ1-3; no definite D call. Trimming took 7 bases from V and 4 from J, leaving 20 bases between them. Germline V gene data show CDR1 as GTSNPN and CDR2 as SVGIG (reference sequence). CDR3 size: 15 residues. CDR3 nucleotide sequence: TGTGCCTTTGGACTACCGGGGATGAACGGAAACACCATATATTTT. This gives the protein CAFGLPGMNGNTIYF.

There are a few counts of this clone. The chain links TRBV9 to TRBJ2-1; 7 bases are a match to TRBD1. The V gene end was trimmed by 4 bases and the J gene end by 3 bases; junction bases not matched to a gene: 10. Germline V gene lookup returns CDR1 SGDLS and CDR2 YYNGEE. The CDR3 has 16 amino acids. CDR3 DNA: TGTGCCAGCAGCCCCGTGGGACAGAACTACTACAATGAGCAGTTCTTC. Its protein product is CASSPVGQNYYNEQFF.

This chain joins TRBV18 and TRBJ2-7, with unresolved D. The CDR3 contains 14 residues. CDR1 is KGHSH, CDR2 LQKENI, per germline. The V end lost 0 bases, the J end lost 5 bases, and 11 bases lay between the germline ends. Here the CDR3 reads CASSPPVNRDEQYF. The CDR3 DNA is TGTGCCAGCTCACCACCGGTTAACAGAGACGAGCAGTACTTC.

In this sample, this clone turned up once. The chain joins TRBV28 to TRBJ2-3, with 16 bases aligning to TRBD2. This CDR3 is built from 16 residues. J was trimmed by 4 bases and V by 6 bases; bases with no gene match: 4. Germline values: CDR1 MDHEN, CDR2 SYDVKM. The DNA for the CDR3 is TGTGCCAGCAGGGCCGGGACTAGCGGGAGGGCAGATACGCAGTATTTT. Its protein is CASRAGTSGRADTQYF.

The chain is built from TRBV10-3 and TRBJ2-7; tentatively, D is TRBD1 (6 bases). Per germline, CDR1 ENHRY and CDR2 SYGVKD. Deletions cut 8 bases from V and 2 bases from J, with 19 bases between. The CDR3 is 15 amino acids. Here the CDR3 reads CAIAPRDKPAYEQYF. The CDR3 bases are TGTGCCATCGCCCCCAGGGACAAGCCAGCCTACGAGCAGTACTTC.

This clone turned up a few times. The chain has TRBV9 and TRBJ2-3; 9 nucleotides align to TRBD2. The CDR3 is made up of 17 amino acids. Per germline, CDR1 SGDLS and CDR2 YYNGEE. With 0 bases clipped from V and 0 bases from J, the junction kept 5 bases outside the gene matches. The CDR3 here is CASSVGAAGGSTDTQYF. The DNA for the CDR3 is TGTGCCAGCAGCGTAGGGGCAGCGGGGGGAAGCACAGATACGCAGTATTTT.

The chain has TRBV6-4 and TRBJ2-7, with 11 positions matching TRBD2. Germline CDR1 reads MRHNA; CDR2 reads SNTAGT. This CDR3 comprises 15 residues. After removal of 6 bases from V and 4 bases from J, the junction contained 8 bases not matched to a gene. The DNA of the CDR3 is TGTGCCAGCAGGCTATTAGCGGGAGGGCTGTACGAGCAGTACTTC. It is translated as CASRLLAGGLYEQYF.

The V gene is TRBV15, the J gene TRBJ2-5, with a tentative D call TRBD1 (5 bases). The DNA end is a closer match to TRBJ2-7, so the J assignment may be wrong. The CDR3 runs to 17 residues. CDR1 and CDR2 from the germline V gene are LNHNV and YYDKDF (reference sequence). The CDR3 sequence is CATSRGTAGPSSYEQYF. CDR3 bases: TGTGCCACCAGCAGAGGGACCGCAGGGCCCAGCTCCTACGAGCAGTACTTC.

The chain is built from TRBV28 and TRBJ2-7; TRBD2 agrees at 10 bases. Germline V CDR1 and CDR2: MDHEN, SYDVKM. V lost 4 bases, J lost 2 bases, and 5 bases stayed unmatched. This CDR3 comprises 15 residues. In nucleotides, the CDR3 is TGTGCCAGCAGTTCCTCTCTAGCGGGAGCCTACGAGCAGTACTTC. It specifies CASSSSLAGAYEQYF. Filled out from reference TRBV28 and TRBJ2-7, the complete variable domain reads DVKVTQSSRYLVKRTGEKVFLECVQDMDHENMFWYRQDPGLGLRLIYFSYDVKMKEKGDIPEGYSVSREKKERFSLILESASTNQTSMYLCASSSSLAGAYEQYFGPGTRLTVT.

The rearrangement joins TRBV14 to TRBJ1-1; unclear D gene. The CDR3 has 16 amino acids. V was clipped by 1 base and J by 5 bases, with 17 bases between them. CDR1 SGHDN and CDR2 FVKESK come from the germline V gene. CDR3 protein: CASSQGPPRGGTEAFF. The CDR3 nucleotides read TGTGCCAGCAGCCAAGGACCCCCGCGTGGAGGAACTGAAGCTTTCTTT.

This chain connects TRBV6-5 to TRBJ1-5, with a tentative D call TRBD1 (6 bases). Between the trimmed V and J ends, which lost 6 bases and 2 bases, there was a span of 14 bases. The CDR3 has 15 residues. Per germline, CDR1 MNHEY and CDR2 SVGAGI. For the CDR3, the DNA is TGTGCCAGCAGCCGCCAGGGGCAGGGCAATCAGCCCCAGCATTTT. This sequence encodes CASSRQGQGNQPQHF.

This chain's CDR3 is CASSLVGRGPTEAFF. The CDR3 nucleotides are TGTGCCAGCAGCTTGGTAGGCAGGGGGCCAACTGAAGCTTTCTTT. This chain links TRBV5-6 with TRBJ1-1; 8 bases match TRBD1. Germline V CDR1 and CDR2: SGHDT, YYEEEE. The CDR3 is 15 amino acids. V lost 0 bases, J lost 5 bases, and 6 bases stayed unmatched.